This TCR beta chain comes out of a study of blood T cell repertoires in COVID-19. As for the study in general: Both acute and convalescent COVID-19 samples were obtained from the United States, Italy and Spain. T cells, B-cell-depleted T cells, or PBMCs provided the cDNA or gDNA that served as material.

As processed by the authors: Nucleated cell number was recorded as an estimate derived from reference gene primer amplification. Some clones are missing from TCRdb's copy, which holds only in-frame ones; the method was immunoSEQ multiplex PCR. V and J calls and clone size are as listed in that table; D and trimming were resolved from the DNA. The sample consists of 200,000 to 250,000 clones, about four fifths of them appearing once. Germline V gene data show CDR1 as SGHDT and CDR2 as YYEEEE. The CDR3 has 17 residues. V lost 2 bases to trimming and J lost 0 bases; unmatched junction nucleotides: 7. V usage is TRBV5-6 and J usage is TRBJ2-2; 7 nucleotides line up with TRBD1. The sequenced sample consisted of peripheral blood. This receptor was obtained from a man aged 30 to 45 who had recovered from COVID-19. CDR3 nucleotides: TGTGCCAGCAGCTTCGCGACAGGGCACACGAACACCGGGGAGCTGTTTTTT. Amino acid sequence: CASSFATGHTNTGELFF.